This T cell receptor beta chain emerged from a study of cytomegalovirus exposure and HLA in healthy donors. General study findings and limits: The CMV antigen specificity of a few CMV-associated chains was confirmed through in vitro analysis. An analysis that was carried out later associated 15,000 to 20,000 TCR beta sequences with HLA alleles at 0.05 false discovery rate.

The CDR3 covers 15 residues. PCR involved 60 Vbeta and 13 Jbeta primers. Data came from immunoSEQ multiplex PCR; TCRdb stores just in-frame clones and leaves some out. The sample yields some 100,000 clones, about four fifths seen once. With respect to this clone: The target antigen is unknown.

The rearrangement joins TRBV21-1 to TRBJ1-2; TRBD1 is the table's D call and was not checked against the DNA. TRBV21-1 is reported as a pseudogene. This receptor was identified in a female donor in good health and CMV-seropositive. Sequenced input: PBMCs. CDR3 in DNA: TGTGCCAGCAGCACCCTTGGCAGGCTGAACTATGGCTACACCTTC. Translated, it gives CASSTLGRLNYGYTF.